Listed here are 23 T cell receptor beta chains from one sample, sequenced in a study of cytomegalovirus exposure and HLA in healthy donors. Vbeta (60) and Jbeta (13) primers were used in the PCR. Profiling relied on immunoSEQ multiplex PCR, and the TCRdb table lists in-frame clones only, not all of them. The table records 100,000 to 150,000 clones, 65% to 85% of them present only once. Sequencing input: PBMCs. The source of these receptors is a man aged 18 to 35 in good health and CMV-seropositive.

This clone was picked up a small number of times. The V and J genes are TRBV10-3 and TRBJ2-5, with 11 bases matching TRBD2. J gave up 2 bases and V 6 bases, and 14 bases lay outside the gene matches. The CDR3 runs 18 residues. Germline-derived CDR1 and CDR2 are ENHRY and SYGVKD. As DNA, the CDR3 is TGTGCCATCAGCAAACTAGCGGGAGAAGCGGGTAGGCAAGAGACCCAGTACTTC. As protein: CAISKLAGEAGRQETQYF.

This chain links TRBV21-1 with TRBJ1-2. TRBV21-1 is deemed a pseudogene. CDR3 length: 11 amino acids. The CDR3 DNA is TGTGCCAGCAGCAAACGCGATGGCTACACCTTC. Protein sequence: CASSKRDGYTF.

CDR3 DNA sequence: TGTGCCAGCAGAAAGACAGGGGGGTGGACGAACACTGAAGCTTTCTTT. The encoded protein is CASRKTGGWTNTEAFF. The J gene is TRBJ1-1, the V gene TRBV27; 9 nucleotides agree with TRBD1. Germline assignment: CDR1 MNHEY and CDR2 SMNVEV (reference sequence). This CDR3 has 16 residues. The ends lost 6 bases at V and 1 base at J; junction bases unmatched: 9.

This clone turned up a few times. The gene calls are TRBV9 and TRBJ2-5; D may be TRBD2 (6 bases). The germline V gene encodes CDR1 SGDLS and CDR2 YYNGEE. This CDR3 region has 14 residues. Trimming took off 2 bases at V and 0 bases at J, with 8 bases between the two ends. CDR3 in amino acids: CASSVGGNQETQYF. In DNA, the CDR3 is TGTGCCAGCAGCGTTGGCGGGAACCAAGAGACCCAGTACTTC.

The J gene is TRBJ1-1, the V gene TRBV11-2; possible D gene TRBD1, 5 bases. The CDR3 extends over 15 amino acids. V lost 7 bases, J lost 6 bases, and 21 bases lay in between. Germline assignment: CDR1 SGHAT and CDR2 FQNNGV. DNA of the CDR3: TGTGCCAGCACCCAGAGGCTTGGAGGGGTCCCTGAAGCTTTCTTT. Translation gives CASTQRLGGVPEAFF.

The chain is built from TRBV13 and TRBJ2-1; D not certain. There are 12 residues in the CDR3. Germline V gives CDR1 PRHDT, CDR2 FYEKMQ (reference sequence). V was trimmed by 5 bases and J by 7 bases, leaving 9 bases between them. The CDR3 reads CASSVLENEQFF. As DNA, the CDR3 is TGTGCCAGCAGCGTCCTAGAGAATGAGCAGTTCTTC.

The J gene is TRBJ2-3, the V gene TRBV4-3; the match to TRBD1 covers 9 bases. The CDR3 length is 19 residues. Germline loops: CDR1 LGHNA, CDR2 YSLEER. V shed 0 bases and J 1 base; nucleotides not matched to a gene: 11. CDR3 sequence (DNA): TGCGCCAGCAGCCAAGATCTGGCAACACAGGGGGCAGGCACAGATACGCAGTATTTT. This gives the protein CASSQDLATQGAGTDTQYF.

The chain joins TRBV27 to TRBJ2-7; D not resolved. This CDR3 spans 13 amino acids. In germline, CDR1 is MNHEY, CDR2 SMNVEV (reference sequence). V was pared by 7 bases and J by 7 bases, with 17 bases between. The DNA for the CDR3 is TGTGCCAGCATATATTGGCACAGATTAGAGCAGTACTTC. It encodes CASIYWHRLEQYF.

This clone came up a few times. J is TRBJ1-2 and V is TRBV6-6; maybe TRBD1 (6 bases). The ends were cut back, 5 bases at V and 4 bases at J, with 11 bases in the middle. Looked up from germline, CDR1 is MNHNY and CDR2 is SVGAGI (reference sequence). CDR3 length: 13 residues. The CDR3 region is CASSPGQLYGYTF. CDR3 DNA: TGTGCCAGCAGTCCCGGACAGCTCTATGGCTACACCTTC.

The chain combines TRBV29-1 with TRBJ2-7, with 9 bases identical to TRBD2. J gave up 2 bases and V 7 bases, and 6 bases lay outside the gene matches. There are 13 residues in the CDR3. Germline lookup yields CDR1 SQVTM and CDR2 ANQGSEA. The CDR3 DNA follows: TGCAGCGCCGTAGCGGGGGACCCCTACGAGCAGTACTTC. Protein product: CSAVAGDPYEQYF.

The J gene is TRBJ2-2, the V gene TRBV9, with a possible D match to TRBD1 (5 bases). The CDR3 totals 14 residues. Germline assignment: CDR1 SGDLS and CDR2 YYNGEE. V lost 0 bases, J lost 6 bases, and 9 bases lay in between. The CDR3 sequence is CASSVEGIPGELFF. The CDR3 DNA follows: TGTGCCAGCAGCGTAGAGGGGATTCCCGGGGAGCTGTTTTTT.

V gene TRBV6-6 combines with J gene TRBJ1-1, with 8 bases identical to TRBD1. This CDR3 is built from 13 residues. Germline V gene data show CDR1 as MNHNY and CDR2 as SVGAGI (reference sequence). V lost 1 base, J lost 5 bases, and 0 bases stayed unmatched. Here the CDR3 reads CASSYWTGTEAFF. The CDR3 DNA reads TGTGCCAGCAGTTACTGGACAGGGACTGAAGCTTTCTTT.

This sequence joins TRBV7-2 and TRBJ1-1; possibly TRBD1 for D (5 bases). The CDR3 has 13 residues. Germline lookup yields CDR1 SGHTA and CDR2 FQGNSA. Trimming pared 6 bases from V and 5 bases from J, leaving 13 bases between. The CDR3 coding sequence is TGTGCCAGCAGTATCCCAGGGAGGACTGAAGCTTTCTTT. It is translated as CASSIPGRTEAFF.

The rearrangement uses TRBV7-9 and TRBJ2-1; 14 bases map to TRBD2. This CDR3 has 15 residues. Germline V gives CDR1 SEHNR, CDR2 FQNEAQ (reference sequence). J gave up 8 bases and V 5 bases, and 5 bases lay outside the gene matches. This CDR3 is CASSRLAGGNDEQFF. The CDR3 nucleotides are TGTGCCAGCAGCAGACTAGCGGGGGGGAACGATGAGCAGTTCTTC.

This clone was counted once. The V call is TRBV7-9, the J call TRBJ1-1; tentatively, D is TRBD1 (5 bases). This CDR3 comprises 16 residues. In germline, CDR1 is SEHNR, CDR2 FQNEAQ (reference sequence). Trimming shortened V by 5 bases and J by 0 bases, and 16 bases separated the two germline ends. CDR3 nucleotides: TGTGCCAGCAGCCCAATTGACAGAGCTATGAACACTGAAGCTTTCTTT. Translating gives CASSPIDRAMNTEAFF.

This clone was seen once. The CDR3 DNA follows: TGCGCCAGCAGCCAATCGGGACAGGGAGGGGGGAATGAGCAGTTCTTC. This gives the protein CASSQSGQGGGNEQFF. The gene calls are TRBV4-3 and TRBJ2-1, with 9 nucleotides matching TRBD1. The CDR3 spans 16 residues. Germline V gene data show CDR1 as LGHNA and CDR2 as YSLEER. Trimming took 2 bases from V and 7 from J; bases not matched to a gene: 9.

The V gene is TRBV5-1, the J gene TRBJ2-7, with D possibly TRBD2 on 5 matching bases. The V gene's germline CDR1 is SGHRS and CDR2 YFSETQ. The CDR3 has 14 amino acids. The V end was cut by 1 base, the J end by 4 bases, with 12 bases between. The CDR3 here is CASSLRTGRYEQYF. The CDR3, as DNA: TGCGCCAGCAGCTTGAGGACGGGGAGATACGAGCAGTACTTC.

This chain uses TRBV7-2 with TRBJ2-6, with D tentatively TRBD1 (5 bases). CDR3 length equals 16 residues. The V gene's germline CDR1 is SGHTA and CDR2 FQGNSA. V lost 0 bases to trimming and J lost 4 bases, with 10 bases between them. The CDR3 DNA reads TGTGCCAGCAGCTTAGCCACAGGATCCGGGGCCAACGTCCTGACTTTC. Protein sequence: CASSLATGSGANVLTF.

The chain has TRBV2 and TRBJ2-2; 9 positions match TRBD1. The CDR3 is made up of 12 amino acids. From germline, CDR1 is SNHLY and CDR2 FYNNEI. Trimming at V came to 9 bases and at J to 5 bases, leaving 1 base not matched to a gene. The CDR3 sequence is CARQGATGELFF. The CDR3 DNA reads TGTGCCAGACAGGGGGCGACCGGGGAGCTGTTTTTT.

This rearrangement joins TRBV6-1 to TRBJ1-4, with 9 bases identical to TRBD1. Per germline, CDR1 MNHNS and CDR2 SASEGT. The CDR3 is made up of 15 amino acids. The ends lost 2 bases at V and 4 bases at J; junction bases unmatched: 2. In DNA, the CDR3 is TGTGCCAGCAGTGAACGGGGACAGGGTAATGAAAAACTGTTTTTT. It specifies CASSERGQGNEKLFF.

This clone was detected once. The chain joins TRBV5-6 to TRBJ2-2; 7 bases are a match to TRBD1. The germline CDR1 and CDR2 sequences are SGHDT and YYEEEE. The CDR3 runs to 16 residues. After removal of 1 base from V and 2 bases from J, the junction contained 5 bases not matched to a gene. The CDR3 protein is CASSLYWDSNTGELFF. The CDR3 region has the DNA TGTGCCAGCAGCTTGTATTGGGACAGCAACACCGGGGAGCTGTTTTTT.

This clone appeared a few times. The V gene is TRBV30, the J gene TRBJ1-2, with a tentative D call TRBD1 (6 bases). Germline V gene sequence: CDR1 GTSNPN, CDR2 SVGIG (reference sequence). The CDR3 has 13 residues. The ends were cut back, 0 bases at V and 4 bases at J, with 9 bases in the middle. The CDR3 reads CAWSVMDSYGYTF. In DNA, the CDR3 is TGTGCCTGGAGTGTAATGGACAGCTATGGCTACACCTTC. Full variable domain (remainder filled in from reference TRBV30 and TRBJ1-2): SQTIHQWPATLVQPVGSPLSLECTVEGTSNPNLYWYRQAAGRGLQLLFYSVGIGQISSEVPQNLSASRPQDRQFILSSKKLLLSDSGFYLCAWSVMDSYGYTFGSGTRLTVV.

This clone was seen once. This chain connects TRBV30 to TRBJ1-6; the D gene is possibly TRBD1 (5 bases). In germline, CDR1 is GTSNPN, CDR2 SVGIG (reference sequence). Trimming stripped 4 bases from V and 2 bases from J, with 12 bases between. The CDR3 is 15 amino acids. The CDR3, as DNA: TGTGCCTGGACCGGTGGAGGGGCCTATAATTCACCCCTCCACTTT. This gives the protein CAWTGGGAYNSPLHF.